These T cell receptor beta chains were read from a single sample in a study of identical twins. Using its own MiXCR run on the 5' RACE reads, TCRdb lists one record per CDR3 protein. The data show 690,000 or so distinct CDR3 sequences, approximately 6.1% seen once. Sequences were obtained from naive T cells sorted from blood. The receptors here all came from a man between 18 and 29 years old in good health. The CDR3 runs from the conserved cysteine through the conserved F or W. A D gene is named only where the DNA matches it firmly. Size values are once, few and many counts, or a class for expanded clones, and some rows have none.

J gene	CDR3 length	clone size	V gene	D gene	CDR3 protein	CDR3 DNA
TRBJ2-1	15	many	TRBV4-2	TRBD2	CASRGSSGSYNEQFF	TGTGCCAGCAGGGGATCTAGCGGGAGTTACAATGAGCAGTTCTTC
TRBJ2-2	14	few	TRBV5-1	TRBD2	CASSAREASGELFF	TGCGCCAGCAGCGCCCGGGAGGCTAGCGGGGAGCTGTTTTTT
TRBJ1-1	15	few	TRBV9	.	CASSVGTVMSTEAFF	TGTGCCAGCAGCGTAGGGACGGTCATGAGCACTGAAGCTTTCTTT
TRBJ2-1	16	few	TRBV7-9	.	CASSKGAAALFDEQFF	TGTGCCAGCAGCAAAGGAGCAGCGGCCCTATTCGATGAGCAGTTCTTC
TRBJ2-1	12	.	TRBV20-1	.	CSARVNLGNQFF	TGCAGTGCTAGAGTCAACCTCGGGAACCAGTTCTTC
TRBJ2-4	13	few	TRBV14	TRBD2	CASSQSTGGFQYF	TGTGCCAGCAGCCAAAGTACGGGAGGATTTCAGTACTTC
TRBJ1-1	16	many	TRBV28	TRBD1	CASSFAGGGGNTEAFF	TGTGCCAGCAGTTTTGCAGGGGGCGGAGGGAACACTGAAGCTTTCTTT
TRBJ1-6	15	.	TRBV3-1	.	CASTKYPNSNSPLHF	TGTGCCTCTACCAAGTATCCGAACAGTAATTCACCCCTCCACTTT
TRBJ2-3	14	many	TRBV20-1	.	CSARDRLVSDTQYF	TGCAGTGCTAGAGATCGACTAGTCTCAGATACGCAGTATTTT
TRBJ1-5	15	many	TRBV12-3/TRBV12-4	TRBD1	CASRTGTGVNQPQHF	TGTGCCAGCAGAACCGGGACAGGTGTCAATCAGCCCCAGCATTTT
TRBJ1-1	15	.	TRBV15	.	CATKLNTYSNTEAFF	TGTGCCACCAAGCTTAATACCTACTCTAACACTGAAGCTTTCTTT
TRBJ2-5	14	few	TRBV7-9	.	CASSSLSYQETQYF	TGTGCCAGCAGCTCCCTATCCTACCAAGAGACCCAGTACTTC
TRBJ2-2	14	.	TRBV10-3	TRBD1	CAIWTGGDTGELFF	TGTGCCATTTGGACAGGGGGCGACACCGGGGAGCTGTTTTTT
TRBJ2-2	15	many	TRBV12-3/TRBV12-4	TRBD1	CASSLIGGDTGELFF	TGTGCCAGCAGTTTAATAGGGGGCGACACCGGGGAGCTGTTTTTT
TRBJ2-2	15	.	TRBV5-1	.	CASSSGGTVAGELFF	TGCGCCAGCAGCTCAGGAGGGACTGTCGCCGGGGAGCTGTTTTTT
TRBJ2-4	15	few	TRBV10-3	.	CAISTVQGKGGIQYF	TGTGCCATCAGCACAGTCCAGGGGAAGGGGGGCATTCAGTACTTC
TRBJ2-2	15	.	TRBV25-1	.	CASSPVGQNTGELFF	TGTGCCAGCAGCCCGGTGGGACAAAACACCGGGGAGCTGTTTTTT
TRBJ2-1	19	.	TRBV5-1	TRBD2	CASSSGRLAGGKSVNEQFF	TGCGCCAGCAGTTCTGGCCGGCTAGCGGGAGGAAAATCAGTCAATGAGCAGTTCTTC
TRBJ1-2	12	.	TRBV29-1	.	CSGVAQSFGYTF	TGCAGCGGTGTGGCCCAATCTTTTGGCTACACCTTC
TRBJ2-1	15	many	TRBV29-1	TRBD2	CSVSPGLAGANEQFF	TGCAGCGTATCACCGGGACTAGCGGGAGCTAATGAGCAGTTCTTC
TRBJ1-1	15	many	TRBV29-1	.	CSVQYASGRGTEAFF	TGCAGCGTTCAGTACGCGTCGGGGCGGGGCACTGAAGCTTTCTTT
TRBJ2-2	15	.	TRBV5-1	.	CASSLGWGSTGELFF	TGCGCCAGCAGCTTGGGATGGGGTTCCACCGGGGAGCTGTTTTTT
TRBJ2-7	15	few	TRBV5-1	.	CASSLALGADYEQYF	TGCGCCAGCAGCTTGGCCTTAGGGGCGGACTACGAGCAGTACTTC
TRBJ2-2	15	few	TRBV29-1	TRBD2	CSVGRTGSLGGELFF	TGCAGCGTCGGGAGGACCGGGAGTCTCGGCGGGGAGCTGTTTTTT
TRBJ1-3	14	many	TRBV20-1	.	CSALDSHSGNTIYF	TGCAGTGCCCTGGACAGTCATTCTGGAAACACCATATATTTT
TRBJ2-1	17	few	TRBV7-6	TRBD2	CASSLSPRAGGSDEQFF	TGTGCCAGCAGCTTAAGTCCTCGGGCGGGGGGCTCGGATGAGCAGTTCTTC
TRBJ2-3	16	few	TRBV12-3/TRBV12-4	.	CASSFWREPSTDTQYF	TGTGCCAGCAGTTTCTGGAGGGAGCCCAGCACAGATACGCAGTATTTT
TRBJ2-1	15	few	TRBV5-1	TRBD2	CASSIRTSGIDEQFF	TGCGCCAGCAGCATAAGGACTAGCGGGATTGATGAGCAGTTCTTC
TRBJ1-1	13	many	TRBV10-3	.	CAISESLNTEAFF	TGTGCCATCAGTGAAAGTCTGAACACTGAAGCTTTCTTT
TRBJ1-2	14	.	TRBV4-1	.	CASSQPGTADGYTF	TGCGCCAGCAGCCAACCCGGGACGGCCGATGGCTACACCTTC
TRBJ2-5	18	many	TRBV11-2	.	CASRSTAIGSSEFKAQYF	TGTGCCAGCAGGTCAACGGCGATCGGGTCATCCGAATTCAAGGCCCAGTACTTC
TRBJ2-6	19	many	TRBV15	.	CATSRDIIARLSGANVLTF	TGTGCCACCAGCAGAGATATAATAGCGCGCCTCTCTGGGGCCAACGTCCTGACTTTC
TRBJ1-6	15	few	TRBV3-1	.	CASSQGSSYNSPLHF	TGTGCCAGCAGCCAGGGGAGCTCCTATAATTCACCCCTCCACTTT
TRBJ2-1	13	many	TRBV11-2	.	CASSSTTSGEQFF	TGTGCCAGCAGCTCAACTACGAGCGGTGAGCAGTTCTTC
TRBJ2-5	14	.	TRBV7-9	TRBD1	CASSSTGVAETQYF	TGTGCCAGCAGCTCTACAGGGGTCGCGGAGACCCAGTACTTC
TRBJ1-4	16	many	TRBV6-5	TRBD1	CASSYFGTGFNEKLFF	TGTGCCAGCAGTTACTTCGGGACAGGGTTTAATGAAAAACTGTTTTTT
TRBJ2-1	13	many	TRBV29-1	.	CSVEGRRVSEQFF	TGCAGCGTTGAAGGACGAAGGGTGAGTGAGCAGTTCTTC
TRBJ1-1	14	few	TRBV12-3/TRBV12-4	.	CASSRDRLATEAFF	TGTGCCAGCAGCCGTGACAGGTTGGCCACTGAAGCTTTCTTT
TRBJ1-5	12	many	TRBV12-3/TRBV12-4	.	CASSPQNQPQHF	TGTGCCAGCAGTCCGCAGAATCAGCCCCAGCATTTT
TRBJ1-5	12	.	TRBV7-2	.	CAISPQGQPQHF	TGTGCCATCAGCCCACAGGGCCAGCCCCAGCATTTT
TRBJ2-2	15	few	TRBV20-1	.	CSAREGGRNTGELFF	TGCAGTGCTAGAGAAGGGGGGAGGAACACCGGGGAGCTGTTTTTT
TRBJ2-7	16	.	TRBV15	.	CATSRPFMTPGWEQYF	TGTGCCACCAGCAGACCCTTTATGACCCCCGGGTGGGAGCAGTACTTC
TRBJ2-1	15	few	TRBV25-1	.	CASSVGGGQYNEQFF	TGTGCCAGCAGTGTAGGGGGGGGGCAGTACAATGAGCAGTTCTTC
TRBJ1-6	13	many	TRBV20-1	.	CSARDSLGSPLHF	TGCAGTGCTAGAGACTCCCTGGGGTCACCCCTCCACTTT
TRBJ2-3	16	many	TRBV6-2/TRBV6-3	TRBD2	CASSRLAGDPTDTQYF	TGTGCCAGCAGCAGACTAGCGGGAGATCCCACAGATACGCAGTATTTT
TRBJ2-3	14	many	TRBV29-1	TRBD2	CSVAAGLNTDTQYF	TGCAGCGTCGCAGCGGGACTCAACACAGATACGCAGTATTTT
TRBJ2-2	16	.	TRBV10-3	TRBD2	CATSSTSMSDTGELFF	TGTGCCACCAGCTCGACTAGCATGTCTGACACCGGGGAGCTGTTTTTT
TRBJ2-2	15	.	TRBV9	TRBD2	CASSVSGSSTGELFF	TGTGCCAGCAGCGTTAGCGGGAGCAGCACCGGGGAGCTGTTTTTT
TRBJ2-1	15	many	TRBV15	.	CATSRDGTTYNEQFF	TGTGCCACCAGCAGAGATGGTACAACCTACAATGAGCAGTTCTTC
TRBJ2-3	17	many	TRBV11-2	TRBD2	CASALGSGSGYHQMQYF	TGTGCCAGCGCCCTAGGGAGTGGTAGCGGGTACCATCAGATGCAGTATTTT
TRBJ2-1	14	.	TRBV6-2/TRBV6-3	TRBD2	CASSTSEGHNEQFF	TGTGCCAGCAGTACTAGCGAGGGACACAATGAGCAGTTCTTC
TRBJ1-1	15	few	TRBV25-1	.	CASSRSAIMNTEAFF	TGTGCCAGCAGTAGGTCAGCTATTATGAACACTGAAGCTTTCTTT
TRBJ1-4	15	few	TRBV3-1	.	CASSQPGQFNEKLFF	TGTGCCAGCAGCCAGCCCGGACAGTTTAATGAAAAACTGTTTTTT
TRBJ1-4	15	few	TRBV29-1	.	CSATLGTEENEKLFF	TGCAGCGCTACCCTTGGGACGGAAGAGAATGAAAAACTGTTTTTT